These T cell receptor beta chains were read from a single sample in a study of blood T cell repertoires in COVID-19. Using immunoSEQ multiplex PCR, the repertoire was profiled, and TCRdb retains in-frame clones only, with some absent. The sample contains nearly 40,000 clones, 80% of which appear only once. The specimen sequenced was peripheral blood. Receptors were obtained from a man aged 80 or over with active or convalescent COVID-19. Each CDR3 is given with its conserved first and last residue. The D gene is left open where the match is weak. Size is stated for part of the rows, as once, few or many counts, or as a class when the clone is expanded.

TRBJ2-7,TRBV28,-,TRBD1,TGTGCCAGCCGACAGGGTCTAACCTACGAGCAGTACTTC,CASRQGLTYEQYF
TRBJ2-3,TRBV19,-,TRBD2,TGTGCCAGTAGTATCGGGGGGACGGATACGCAGTATTTT,CASSIGGTDTQYF
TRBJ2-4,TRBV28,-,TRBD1,TGTGCCAGCAGTTTAAGCAGGGGGCGGGACATTCAGTACTTC,CASSLSRGRDIQYF
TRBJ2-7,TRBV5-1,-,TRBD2,TGCGCCAGCAGCTTGGAGGTAGCGGGAGTGGGGGAGCAGTACTTC,CASSLEVAGVGEQYF
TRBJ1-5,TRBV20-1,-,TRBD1,TGCAGTGCTAGTCCGGCGACAGGGAGTTATAGCAATCAGCCCCAGCATTTT,CSASPATGSYSNQPQHF
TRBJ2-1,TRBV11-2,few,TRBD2,TGTGCCAGCAGCTTAGAACTAGCGGGAGCCTACAATGAGCAGTTCTTC,CASSLELAGAYNEQFF
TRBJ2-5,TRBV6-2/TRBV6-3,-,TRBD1,TGTGCCAGCAGTTACGGACAGGCCAACCAAGAGACCCAGTACTTC,CASSYGQANQETQYF
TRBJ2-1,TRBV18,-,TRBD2,TGTGCCAGCTCACCATCTAGCGGGAGGGAAAACAATGAGCAGTTCTTC,CASSPSSGRENNEQFF
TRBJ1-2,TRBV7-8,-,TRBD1,TGTGCCAGCAGCTTAGCCGACTCCGGGACAGGGGCGTCTGGCTACACCTTC,CASSLADSGTGASGYTF
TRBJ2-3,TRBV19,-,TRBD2,TGTGCCAGTAGTACGGGACTAGCGGGGAATACGCAGTATTTT,CASSTGLAGNTQYF
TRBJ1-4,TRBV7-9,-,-,TGTGCCAGCAGCTCTCGCAGGGAGGGACCTAATGAAAAACTGTTTTTT,CASSSRREGPNEKLFF
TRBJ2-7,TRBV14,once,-,TGTGCCAGCAGCCAAGTTTCTGGACTTATAGGGGAGCAGTACTTC,CASSQVSGLIGEQYF
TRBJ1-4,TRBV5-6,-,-,TGTGCCAGCAGCTTGAAGAGCAAAGGGGCCAATGAAAAACTGTTTTTT,CASSLKSKGANEKLFF
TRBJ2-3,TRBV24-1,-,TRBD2,TGTGCCACCAGTGGAGCCACCGGGACTAGCACGGATACGCAGTATTTT,CATSGATGTSTDTQYF
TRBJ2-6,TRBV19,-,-,TGTGCCAGTCGCCGGACAGTCTCTGGGGCCAACGTCCTGACTTTC,CASRRTVSGANVLTF
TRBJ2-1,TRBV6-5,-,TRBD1,TGTGCCAGCAGTATTGGACAGGGGACCTACAATGAGCAGTTCTTC,CASSIGQGTYNEQFF
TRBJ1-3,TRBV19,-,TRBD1,TGTGCCAGTACCAACCAGGGGGGCGGAAACACCATATATTTT,CASTNQGGGNTIYF
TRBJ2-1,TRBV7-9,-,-,TGTGCCAGCAGCACGGACAGAAACTCCTACAATGAGCAGTTCTTC,CASSTDRNSYNEQFF
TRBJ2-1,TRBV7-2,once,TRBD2,TGTGCCAGCAGCCCCCTCGGGGGGAAGTGGTACAATGAGCAGTTCTTC,CASSPLGGKWYNEQFF
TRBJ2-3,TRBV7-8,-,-,TGTGCCAGCAGCCCGCGGACTATCCCGGCAGATACGCAGTATTTT,CASSPRTIPADTQYF
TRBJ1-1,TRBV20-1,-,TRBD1,TGCAGTGCTAGTCGACAGGGATCTGAAGCTTTCTTT,CSASRQGSEAFF
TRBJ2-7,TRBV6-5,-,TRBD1,TGTGCCAGCACTTGGGGACAGGGCTACGAGCAGTACTTC,CASTWGQGYEQYF
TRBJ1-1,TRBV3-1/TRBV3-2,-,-,TGTGCCAGCAGCCCTGAGGAGGGTTGGAACACTGAAGCTTTCTTT,CASSPEEGWNTEAFF
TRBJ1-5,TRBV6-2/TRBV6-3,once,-,TGTGCCAGCAGTCTCTCCAATCAGCCCCAGCATTTT,CASSLSNQPQHF
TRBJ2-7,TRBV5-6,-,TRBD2,TGTGCCAGCAGCTTGGTTAGCGGGAAGGGGTACGAGCAGTACTTC,CASSLVSGKGYEQYF
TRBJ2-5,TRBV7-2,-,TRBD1,TGTGCCAGCAGCTTAAACGCCCCGGGACAGGGTAAACAAGAGACCCAGTACTTC,CASSLNAPGQGKQETQYF
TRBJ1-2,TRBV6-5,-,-,TGTGCCAGCAGTATACCCCGGGACTCTGAGGGCTACACCTTC,CASSIPRDSEGYTF
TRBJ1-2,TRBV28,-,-,TGTGCCAGCAGTGCACCTCATCAGGCGTCGAGCCTCTATGGCTACACCTTC,CASSAPHQASSLYGYTF
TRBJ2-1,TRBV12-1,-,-,TGTGCCAGCAGCGACCGTTTAGCGGGAGTCTATGAGCAGTTCTTC,CASSDRLAGVYEQFF
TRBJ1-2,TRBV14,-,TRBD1,TGTGCCAGCAGCCACCGGACAGGAGGGGTTACTAACTATGGCTACACCTTC,CASSHRTGGVTNYGYTF